Below are 30 T cell receptor beta chains sequenced from a single sample in a study of CD8 T cells in Susac syndrome. An amount of RNA that ranged from roughly 0.5 to 1 ug was reverse transcribed with random hexamers. TCRdb itself ran the immunoSEQ multiplex PCR reads through MiXCR, one entry per CDR3 protein. Of roughly 190,000 distinct CDR3 sequences listed, around nine tenths are singletons. The specimen was CD4+ T cells from PBMCs. These receptors were obtained from a human donor with Susac syndrome.

The gene calls are TRBV3-1 and TRBJ2-5; D uncertain. Trimming stripped 1 base from V and 5 bases from J, with 14 bases between. The CDR3 spans 15 residues. Germline CDR1 is LGHDT and CDR2 is YNNKEL (reference sequence). The CDR3 loop reads CASSQGYGVRETQYF. In nucleotides, the CDR3 is TGTGCCAGCAGCCAAGGTTATGGGGTGAGGGAGACCCAGTACTTC.

A few counts support this clonotype. This chain uses TRBV6-1 with TRBJ1-5, with D possibly matching TRBD1 (5 bases). The V gene's germline CDR1 is MNHNS and CDR2 SASEGT. V lost 7 bases and J lost 7, with 17 bases in between. This CDR3 contains 14 residues. CDR3 DNA: TGTGCCAGCAAAACCGGCAGGGCAGGCCAGCCCCAGCATTTT. This encodes CASKTGRAGQPQHF.

The chain joins TRBV10-3 to TRBJ1-5; D unresolved. V lost 1 base and J lost 1, with 11 bases in between. CDR3 length: 16 residues. The germline gives CDR1 ENHRY, CDR2 SYGVKD. The CDR3 DNA is TGTGCCATCAGTGAGTATTCCGGTATGAGCAATCAGCCCCAGCATTTT. Translated: CAISEYSGMSNQPQHF.

V and J are TRBV9 and TRBJ2-3, with 8 bases identical to TRBD2. The CDR3 length is 16 residues. The V segment lost 4 bases and the J segment 2 bases; nucleotides outside the gene matches: 9. Germline-derived CDR1 and CDR2 are SGDLS and YYNGEE. CDR3 sequence (DNA): TGTGCCAGCAGCCCCCGGGGGGGCCCTGTCACAGATACGCAGTATTTT. As protein: CASSPRGGPVTDTQYF. The whole variable domain, filled in from reference TRBV9 and TRBJ2-3, reads DSGVTQTPKHLITATGQRVTLRCSPRSGDLSVYWYQQSLDQGLQFLIQYYNGEERAKGNILERFSAQQFPDLHSELNLSSLELGDSALYFCASSPRGGPVTDTQYFGPGTRLTVL.

The chain uses TRBV18 and TRBJ2-1, with no clear D. V lost 1 base and J lost 5, with 6 bases in between. Germline CDR1 is KGHSH and CDR2 is LQKENI. The CDR3 extends over 13 amino acids. CDR3 amino acids: CASSPLSDNEQFF. The CDR3 DNA reads TGTGCCAGCTCACCACTGTCAGACAATGAGCAGTTCTTC.

This rearrangement joins TRBV7-9 to TRBJ1-1, with no clear D. Germline CDR1 reads SEHNR; CDR2 reads FQNEAQ (reference sequence). The CDR3 covers 13 residues. Trimming removed 7 bases at V and 0 bases at J, with 9 bases between. The CDR3 DNA reads TGTGCCAGCAAAAGTCACATGAACACTGAAGCTTTCTTT. Residues: CASKSHMNTEAFF. Supplemented by reference TRBV7-9 and TRBJ1-1, the full variable domain reads DTGVSQNPRHKITKRGQNVTFRCDPISEHNRLYWYRQTLGQGPEFLTYFQNEAQLEKSRLLSDRFSAERPKGSFSTLEIQRTEQGDSAMYLCASKSHMNTEAFFGQGTRLTVV.

This rearrangement joins TRBV28 to TRBJ1-1, with unresolved D. Trimming pared 4 bases from V and 11 bases from J, leaving 14 bases between. Germline assignment: CDR1 MDHEN and CDR2 SYDVKM. The length of the CDR3 is 12 residues. CDR3 in amino acids: CASSSDDIRAFF. DNA for the CDR3: TGTGCCAGCAGTTCCGACGATATTCGGGCTTTCTTT.

The V and J genes are TRBV29-1 and TRBJ2-4; the D is unclear. The CDR3 runs 11 residues. V shed 3 bases and J shed 8 bases, with 8 bases lying between them. Looked up from germline, CDR1 is SQVTM and CDR2 is ANQGSEA. CDR3 region: CSVEKQYIQYF. CDR3 bases: TGCAGCGTTGAGAAACAGTACATTCAGTACTTC.

The chain has TRBV7-2 and TRBJ2-7; tentative D call: TRBD2 (5 bases). Germline CDR1 SGHTA, CDR2 FQGNSA. V lost 1 base, J lost 5 bases, and 12 bases lay in between. CDR3 size: 14 residues. For the CDR3, the DNA is TGTGCCAGCAGCTTAGTAGGTCGGGGAAACGAGCAGTACTTC. Translated: CASSLVGRGNEQYF.

The V call is TRBV14, the J call TRBJ2-7; D tentatively fits TRBD1 or TRBD2 (6 bases each). The CDR3 totals 14 residues. Trimming stripped 7 bases from V and 4 bases from J, with 17 bases between. The germline V gene encodes CDR1 SGHDN and CDR2 FVKESK. Here the CDR3 DNA reads TGTGCCAGCAACAAAATCGGGGGCGGGTACGAGCAGTACTTC. This encodes CASNKIGGGYEQYF. The variable domain in full, completed from reference TRBV14 and TRBJ2-7, reads EAGVTQFPSHSVIEKGQTVTLRCDPISGHDNLYWYRRVMGKEIKFLLHFVKESKQDESGMPNNRFLAERTGGTYSTLKVQPAELEDSGVYFCASNKIGGGYEQYFGPGTRLTVT.

J is TRBJ2-5 and V is TRBV18, with TRBD2 matching over 8 bases. Germline loops: CDR1 KGHSH, CDR2 LQKENI. The CDR3 runs to 14 residues. V dropped 3 bases and J dropped 5; count of bases not matched to a gene: 5. The CDR3 DNA reads as TGTGCCAGCTCACCTTCAGCGGGAGAGGAGACCCAGTACTTC. It specifies CASSPSAGEETQYF. The full variable domain, completed using reference TRBV18 and TRBJ2-5, is NAGVMQNPRHLVRRRGQEARLRCSPMKGHSHVYWYRQLPEEGLKFMVYLQKENIIDESGMPKERFSAEFPKEGPSILRIQQVVRGDSAAYFCASSPSAGEETQYFGPGTRLLVL.

The CDR3, as DNA: TGTGCCAGCAGCCAAGGAGGTGCAGGGGAGACCCAGTACTTC. This codes for CASSQGGAGETQYF. The V call is TRBV3-1, the J call TRBJ2-5; TRBD1 is a possible D gene (5 bases). CDR1 LGHDT and CDR2 YNNKEL come from the germline V gene (reference sequence). This CDR3 has 14 amino acids. Trimming shortened V by 1 base and J by 5 bases, and 11 bases separated the two germline ends.

This rearrangement joins TRBV5-1 to TRBJ1-4, with 8 bases lining up with TRBD1. V lost 4 bases and J lost 7; bases outside the gene matches: 9. The CDR3 length is 15 residues. Germline CDR1 reads SGHRS; CDR2 reads YFSETQ. This CDR3 is CASSVDGQGSEKLFF. The DNA of the CDR3 is TGCGCCAGCAGCGTTGACGGACAGGGAAGTGAAAAACTGTTTTTT.

This chain uses TRBV3-1 with TRBJ2-7; 7 bases agree with TRBD1. V lost 2 bases and J lost 5; bases outside the gene matches: 6. This CDR3 has 14 amino acids. CDR1 is LGHDT, CDR2 YNNKEL, per germline (reference sequence). The chain's CDR3 is CASSQNGDRDEQYF. CDR3 bases: TGTGCCAGCAGCCAAAACGGAGACAGGGACGAGCAGTACTTC.

The V and J genes are TRBV4-1 and TRBJ1-5; D perhaps matches TRBD1 (5 bases). The germline V and J ends were trimmed by 4 bases and 11 bases, with 15 bases remaining between them. The CDR3 is 13 residues long. CDR1 is MGHRA and CDR2 is YSYEKL in the germline V gene. The CDR3 spells CASSRGVFSAQHF. The CDR3 bases are TGCGCCAGCAGCCGGGGGGTTTTCTCGGCCCAGCATTTT.

J is TRBJ1-2 and V is TRBV12-3 or TRBV12-4; TRBD1 might be the D (6 bases). V was shortened by 7 bases and J by 1 base, with 19 bases between the two germline ends. CDR3 length equals 16 residues. The CDR3, as DNA: TGTGCCAGCACTCGGTCTGGGGGGCCGAGTAACTATGGCTACACCTTC. It is translated as CASTRSGGPSNYGYTF.

This sequence joins TRBV27 and TRBJ2-4, with D perhaps matching TRBD1 (6 bases). Germline loops: CDR1 MNHEY, CDR2 SMNVEV (reference sequence). The CDR3 is 11 amino acids. V gave up 10 bases and J gave up 6 bases, with 10 bases separating them. Here the CDR3 reads CATPDRNIQYF. CDR3 DNA: TGTGCCACCCCGGACAGAAACATTCAGTACTTC.

This clonotype was counted a single time. The chain is built from TRBV10-3 and TRBJ2-1; maybe TRBD2 (6 bases). Trimming removed 4 bases from V and 7 bases from J, with 11 bases in between. Germline V lookup: CDR1 ENHRY, CDR2 SYGVKD. This CDR3 spans 13 amino acids. The CDR3 spells CAISVGSGNEQFF. The CDR3 nucleotides are TGTGCCATCAGTGTTGGTAGCGGTAATGAGCAGTTCTTC.

The rearrangement uses TRBV28 and TRBJ1-4; D perhaps matches TRBD1 (6 bases). Trimming removed 5 bases from V and 8 bases from J, with 15 bases in between. The CDR3 is 14 amino acids. From germline, CDR1 is MDHEN and CDR2 SYDVKM. Written as DNA, the CDR3 is TGTGCCAGCAGTGGGACACGCCAAGTGGAAAAACTGTTTTTT. Its protein product is CASSGTRQVEKLFF.

J is TRBJ1-1 and V is TRBV3-1, with D tentatively TRBD1 (6 bases). Germline CDR1 reads LGHDT; CDR2 reads YNNKEL (reference sequence). Trimming cost V 5 bases and J 4 bases, with 14 bases left between them. This CDR3 comprises 14 residues. The CDR3 reads CASSYQTGRTEAFF. In DNA form, the CDR3 reads TGTGCCAGCAGCTACCAAACAGGGCGCACTGAAGCTTTCTTT.

This clonotype was detected only once. J is TRBJ1-1 and V is TRBV5-1; D might be TRBD1 (6 bases). From germline, CDR1 is SGHRS and CDR2 YFSETQ. The CDR3 consists of 14 residues. Trimming cost V 4 bases and J 5 bases, with 15 bases left between them. CDR3 in amino acids: CASSRGGGLTEAFF. The CDR3 bases are TGCGCCAGCAGCCGGGGCGGGGGGCTGACTGAAGCTTTCTTT. Full variable domain (rest looked up from reference TRBV5-1 and TRBJ1-1): KAGVTQTPRYLIKTRGQQVTLSCSPISGHRSVSWYQQTPGQGLQFLFEYFSETQRNKGNFPGRFSGRQFSNSRSEMNVSTLELGDSALYLCASSRGGGLTEAFFGQGTRLTVV.

V usage is TRBV20-1 and J usage is TRBJ2-7; TRBD2 agrees at 14 bases. CDR1 DFQATT and CDR2 SNEGSKA come from the germline V gene (reference sequence). The CDR3 sequence is 14 residues long. With V trimmed by 4 bases and J by 3 bases, 2 bases remained unmatched. CDR3 protein: CSATGTSGSYEQYF. The DNA of the CDR3 is TGCAGTGCTACTGGGACTAGCGGGAGCTACGAGCAGTACTTC.

The rearrangement joins TRBV28 to TRBJ1-2; TRBD1 matches at 8 bases. Germline trimming cut 2 bases from V and 8 bases from J; bases unmatched to any gene: 4. This CDR3 comprises 13 residues. From germline, CDR1 is MDHEN and CDR2 SYDVKM. The CDR3 DNA reads TGTGCCAGCAGTTTACAGGGGGCTAGAGGCTACACCTTC. This encodes CASSLQGARGYTF.

This clonotype was detected a few times. This chain joins TRBV18 and TRBJ1-4; a weak D match, TRBD1 (6 bases). The CDR3 is 15 residues long. V shed 3 bases and J shed 0 bases, with 8 bases lying between them. Germline lookup yields CDR1 KGHSH and CDR2 LQKENI. For the CDR3, the DNA is TGTGCCAGCTCACCGACAGGAGCAACTAATGAAAAACTGTTTTTT. This codes for CASSPTGATNEKLFF.

The rearrangement joins TRBV24-1 to TRBJ2-1, with 9 bases aligning to TRBD1. This CDR3 region has 16 residues. Germline V gene lookup returns CDR1 KGHDR and CDR2 SFDVKD. V gave up 2 bases and J gave up 3 bases; unmatched junction bases: 4. CDR3 in amino acids: CATSDSGTGNYNEQFF. In nucleotides, the CDR3 is TGTGCCACCAGTGATTCCGGGACAGGGAACTACAATGAGCAGTTCTTC.

The rearrangement links TRBV12-2 to TRBJ1-2; TRBD1 reflects the table's D call only, with no check against the DNA. TRBV12-2 is assigned pseudogene status. The CDR3 is made up of 17 amino acids. Written as DNA, the CDR3 is TGTGCAAGTCGCGTATCTGGTTCGGGACAGGGGCTCCATGGCTACACCTTC. Encoded protein: CASRVSGSGQGLHGYTF.

The chain carries TRBV20-1 and TRBJ2-1; possible D gene TRBD2, 5 bases. Germline loops: CDR1 DFQATT, CDR2 SNEGSKA (reference sequence). The CDR3 runs to 14 residues. Trimming took 0 bases from V and 8 from J, leaving 14 bases between them. The CDR3 bases are TGCAGTGCTAGAGATCCGATAGGCGGGTATGAGCAGTTCTTC. Encoded protein: CSARDPIGGYEQFF.

This clonotype has just one count. The chain employs TRBV11-2 and TRBJ1-5; D is unresolved. Germline values: CDR1 SGHAT, CDR2 FQNNGV. This CDR3 is 14 amino acids long. The germline V and J ends were trimmed by 3 bases and 4 bases, with 10 bases remaining between them. The CDR3 loop is CASSLLTGNQPQHF. In DNA form, the CDR3 reads TGTGCCAGCAGCTTGTTAACGGGGAATCAGCCCCAGCATTTT.

This chain connects TRBV5-4 to TRBJ2-3; 10 nucleotides align to TRBD2. The V and J ends lost 4 bases and 2 bases, in that order; junction bases with no gene match: 4. This CDR3 is 15 amino acids long. Looked up from germline, CDR1 is SGHNT and CDR2 is YYREEE (reference sequence). CDR3 protein: CASSMSGGVTDTQYF. In DNA form, the CDR3 reads TGTGCCAGCAGCATGAGCGGGGGGGTCACAGATACGCAGTATTTT. Full variable domain (missing parts from reference TRBV5-4 and TRBJ2-3): ETGVTQSPTHLIKTRGQQVTLRCSSQSGHNTVSWYQQALGQGPQFIFQYYREEENGRGNFPPRFSGLQFPNYSSELNVNALELDDSALYLCASSMSGGVTDTQYFGPGTRLTVL.

The rearrangement uses TRBV5-1 and TRBJ1-1, with 8 bases lining up with TRBD1. The germline gives CDR1 SGHRS, CDR2 YFSETQ. This CDR3 is built from 12 residues. The ends lost 6 bases at V and 4 bases at J; junction bases unmatched: 2. The CDR3 DNA reads as TGCGCCAGCAACAGGGGGACCACTGAAGCTTTCTTT. This sequence encodes CASNRGTTEAFF.